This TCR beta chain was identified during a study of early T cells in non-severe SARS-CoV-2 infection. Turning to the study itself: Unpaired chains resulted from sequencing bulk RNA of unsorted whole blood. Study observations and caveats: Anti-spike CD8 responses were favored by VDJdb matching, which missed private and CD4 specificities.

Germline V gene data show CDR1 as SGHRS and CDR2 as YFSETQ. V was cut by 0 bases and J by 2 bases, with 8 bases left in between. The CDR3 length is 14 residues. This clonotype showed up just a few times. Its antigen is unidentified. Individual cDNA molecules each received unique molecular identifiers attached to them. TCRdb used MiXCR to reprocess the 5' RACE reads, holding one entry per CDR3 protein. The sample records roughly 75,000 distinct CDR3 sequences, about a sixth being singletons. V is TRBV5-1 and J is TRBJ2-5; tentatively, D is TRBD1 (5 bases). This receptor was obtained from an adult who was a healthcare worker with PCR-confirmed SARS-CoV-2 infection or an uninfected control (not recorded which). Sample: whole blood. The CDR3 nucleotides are TGCGCCAGCAGCTTGGAGCCAGGGCAAGAGACCCAGTACTTC. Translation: CASSLEPGQETQYF.